Below are 19 T cell receptor beta chains sequenced from a single sample in a study of Graves' ophthalmopathy and Graves' hyperthyroidism. RNA transcripts were the source from which TCR beta CDR3 regions were amplified. The library came from an HTBI-primed first-round RT-PCR and a second-round multiplex PCR. TCRdb recomputed calls from the multiplex PCR reads with MiXCR, one row per CDR3 protein. The data contain approximately 15,000 distinct CDR3 sequences, roughly 46% of them singletons. The sequencing sample was made of peripheral blood. These receptor sequences come from a middle-aged woman with stable Graves' hyperthyroidism.

This clonotype was found many times. The chain has TRBV6-1 and TRBJ2-3, with no clear D. The V gene's germline CDR1 is MNHNS and CDR2 SASEGT. The CDR3 consists of 15 residues. The germline V and J ends were trimmed by 7 bases and 2 bases, with 16 bases remaining between them. The CDR3 DNA follows: TGTGCCAGCACAGAGACTGTGGAGTCCACAGATACGCAGTATTTT. The encoded protein is CASTETVESTDTQYF.

DNA for the CDR3: TGCAGTGCAGCAGGAGTGGTGACTAATGAAAAACTGTTTTTT. Translating it yields CSAAGVVTNEKLFF. The chain is built from TRBV20-1 and TRBJ1-4; D ambiguous. The germline V and J ends were trimmed by 6 bases and 2 bases, with 13 bases remaining between them. Per the germline V gene, CDR1 is DFQATT and CDR2 is SNEGSKA (reference sequence). CDR3 size: 14 residues.

With regard to this clonotype: Germline is not matched at one junction end, which may reflect a read error. The V gene is TRBV24-1, the J gene TRBJ2-1; 7 nucleotides agree with TRBD1. The CDR3 length is 16 residues. CDR1 and CDR2 (germline): KGHDR, SFDVKD. The CDR3 sequence is CATSTPGGKNYNERFF. CDR3 sequence (DNA): TGTGCCACCAGTACTCCAGGGGGTAAAAACTACAATGAGCGGTTCTTC.

By sample share, this clonotype is large. The chain joins TRBV10-3 to TRBJ1-2, with 8 bases fitting TRBD1. The length of the CDR3 is 16 residues. Germline CDR1 is ENHRY and CDR2 is SYGVKD. Trimming took 7 bases from V and 4 from J; bases not matched to a gene: 14. CDR3 region: CAIKETAGTGGYGYTF. As DNA, the CDR3 is TGTGCCATCAAAGAGACCGCCGGGACAGGTGGCTATGGCTACACCTTC.

This clonotype has only a few counts. This rearrangement joins TRBV10-3 to TRBJ2-3, with D perhaps matching TRBD1 (6 bases). Per the germline V gene, CDR1 is ENHRY and CDR2 is SYGVKD. V was pared by 10 bases and J by 5 bases, with 16 bases between. The CDR3 is 13 amino acids. The CDR3 here is CASSPGAGDTQYF. The CDR3 DNA sequence: TGTGCCAGCTCACCAGGGGCGGGAGATACGCAGTATTTT.

V is TRBV6-1 and J is TRBJ1-4; 7 bases are a match to TRBD1. Germline assignment: CDR1 MNHNS and CDR2 SASEGT. V gave up 2 bases and J gave up 8 bases; unmatched junction bases: 8. CDR3 length: 15 amino acids. CDR3 loop: CASSEMRGLGEKLFF. CDR3 sequence (DNA): TGTGCCAGCAGTGAAATGAGGGGGCTGGGAGAAAAACTGTTTTTT.

This clonotype was seen repeatedly, ten times or more. The chain joins TRBV20-1 to TRBJ1-5; 7 bases align to TRBD1. The CDR3 contains 15 residues. The V and J ends lost 1 base and 2 bases, in that order; junction bases with no gene match: 5. CDR1 and CDR2 from the germline V gene are DFQATT and SNEGSKA (reference sequence). This CDR3 is CSARVDTGGNQPQHF. The CDR3 bases are TGCAGTGCTAGAGTTGATACAGGGGGCAATCAGCCCCAGCATTTT.

About this clonotype: Here the CDR3 omits its conserved ending phenylalanine or tryptophan, so a read error is the likely source. CDR3 sequence (DNA): TGTGCCACCAGTGACCAAGCGGGAGCTATCGGTGAGCAGTTCTCC. Its protein is CATSDQAGAIGEQFS. The rearrangement joins TRBV24-1 to TRBJ2-1, with TRBD2 identical over 8 bases. The ends lost 4 bases at V and 9 bases at J; junction bases unmatched: 10. The CDR3 spans 15 residues. Germline CDR1 KGHDR, CDR2 SFDVKD.

This clonotype is classed as medium-sized. The chain uses TRBV29-1 and TRBJ2-1, with TRBD2 as a possible D gene (6 bases). Looked up from germline, CDR1 is SQVTM and CDR2 is ANQGSEA. The CDR3 is 15 residues long. V was shortened by 7 bases and J by 4 bases, with 20 bases between the two germline ends. DNA for the CDR3: TGCAGCGCCCTACGTGAGTCTAGCGAGTACAATGAGCAGTTCTTC. Translated, it gives CSALRESSEYNEQFF.

This chain uses TRBV7-8 with TRBJ1-5; 10 nucleotides line up with TRBD1. The J segment lost 7 bases and the V segment lost 4 bases, leaving 7 bases of the junction unmatched. Germline CDR1 SGHVS, CDR2 FQNEAQ. The CDR3 covers 15 residues. In DNA, the CDR3 is TGTGCCAGCAGCTCGGGACAGGGGTTCGGGCAGCCCCAGCATTTT. Its translation is CASSSGQGFGQPQHF.

In this sample, this clonotype turned up a few times. The chain carries TRBV20-1 and TRBJ2-7; TRBD2 matches at 10 bases. The length of the CDR3 is 13 residues. V was pared by 3 bases and J by 3 bases, with 2 bases of the junction left unmatched. Germline-derived CDR1 and CDR2 are DFQATT and SNEGSKA (reference sequence). This CDR3 reads CSARSSGGYEQYF. The DNA for the CDR3 is TGCAGTGCTAGGTCTAGCGGGGGCTACGAGCAGTACTTC.

The chain employs TRBV10-1 and TRBJ1-4, with 10 positions matching TRBD1. Per the germline V gene, CDR1 is WNHNN and CDR2 is SYGVQD (reference sequence). V dropped 6 bases and J dropped 7; count of bases not matched to a gene: 5. This CDR3 contains 14 residues. The CDR3 region is CASSEDRGSEKLFF. The CDR3 bases are TGCGCCAGCAGCGAGGACAGGGGGAGTGAAAAACTGTTTTTT.

This clonotype appeared many times. The rearrangement uses TRBV7-2 and TRBJ2-3; D ambiguous. Trimming shortened V by 5 bases and J by 8 bases, and 23 bases separated the two germline ends. The CDR3 runs 16 residues. Per the germline V gene, CDR1 is SGHTA and CDR2 is FQGNSA. The CDR3 spells CASSPGSAYLLGTQYF. The CDR3, as DNA: TGTGCCAGCAGCCCCGGGTCCGCGTACCTTCTTGGTACGCAGTATTTT.

The chain joins TRBV19 to TRBJ2-2, with a possible D match to TRBD2 (6 bases). Germline CDR1 and CDR2: LNHDA and SQIVND (reference sequence). The germline V and J ends were trimmed by 7 bases and 1 base, with 16 bases remaining between them. The CDR3 consists of 16 residues. CDR3 loop: CASKLGSAVNTGELFF. The CDR3 bases are TGTGCCAGTAAGCTCGGGAGCGCTGTGAACACCGGGGAGCTGTTTTTT.

Ten or more counts support this clonotype. DNA for the CDR3: TGTGCCAGCAGCTTAGCGGCCGTGGGGATATTGGGAGAGACCCAGTACTTC. Translation gives CASSLAAVGILGETQYF. The chain combines TRBV7-8 with TRBJ2-5; D gene ambiguous. The CDR3 length is 17 residues. Germline V lookup: CDR1 SGHVS, CDR2 FQNEAQ. Trimming removed 0 bases at V and 4 bases at J, with 18 bases between.

By share of the sample, this clonotype is medium-sized. This rearrangement joins TRBV10-3 to TRBJ1-2, with a possible D match to TRBD1 (6 bases). CDR1 is ENHRY and CDR2 is SYGVKD in the germline V gene. The V end lost 2 bases, the J end lost 4 bases, and 17 bases lay between the germline ends. The CDR3 spans 16 residues. For the CDR3, the DNA is TGTGCCATCAGTGAGGATCGAACAGGGACCTCCTATGGCTACACCTTC. Translating gives CAISEDRTGTSYGYTF.

On this clonotype itself: Being one base from a much bigger clone, this may be a read error. The V gene is TRBV18, the J gene TRBJ1-1; 8 bases match TRBD1. In germline, CDR1 is KGHSH, CDR2 LQKENI. CDR3 length: 16 amino acids. The CDR3 sequence: CASSRLNRGGNTETFF. CDR3 sequence (DNA): TGTGCCAGCTCACGACTCAACAGGGGGGGTAACACTGAAACTTTCTTT.

This clonotype has more than one count but fewer than ten. The chain recombines TRBV12-5 with TRBJ2-3, with D possibly being TRBD2 (6 bases). The CDR3 contains 18 residues. Germline V gene sequence: CDR1 LGHNT, CDR2 FRNRAP. Deletions cut 6 bases from V and 2 bases from J, with 24 bases between. The CDR3 spells CASGGRWRGRNHTDTQYF. The CDR3 region has the DNA TGTGCTAGTGGCGGCAGGTGGCGGGGCAGGAATCACACAGATACGCAGTATTTT.

This clonotype has a count of ten or more. The chain is built from TRBV20-1 and TRBJ1-4; D is perhaps TRBD1 (5 bases). CDR1 and CDR2 from the germline V gene are DFQATT and SNEGSKA (reference sequence). Trimming took 0 bases from V and 8 from J, leaving 10 bases between them. The CDR3 length is 13 residues. The DNA of the CDR3 is TGCAGTGCTAGAGAAGGGGTTAGAGAAAAACTGTTTTTT. Protein: CSAREGVREKLFF.